This T cell receptor (beta chain) was obtained from a study of blood T cell repertoires in COVID-19. Looking at the study overall: Spain, Italy and the United States supplied samples that represented acute and convalescent COVID-19. Sources were T cells, B-cell-depleted T cells, or PBMCs; the material itself was cDNA or gDNA.

This CDR3 has 16 amino acids. Per germline, CDR1 LNHDA and CDR2 SQIVND (reference sequence). Trimming took off 6 bases at V and 4 bases at J, with 21 bases between the two ends. As handled by the study authors: For nucleated cells, counts were estimated from reference gene primer amplification. Profiling relied on immunoSEQ multiplex PCR, and the TCRdb table lists in-frame clones only, not all of them. V and J calls and clone size come straight from that table; D and trimming were deduced from the DNA. Here the sample spans under 300,000 clones, about 85% being singletons. J is TRBJ2-5 and V is TRBV19, with TRBD1 as a possible D gene (5 bases). Sequenced: peripheral blood. The TCR was taken from a man aged 60 to 75 who had recovered from COVID-19. CDR3 DNA sequence: TGTGCCAGTAGCTCGCTTCATTTAGGGGTTGCAGAGACCCAGTACTTC. This translates into CASSSLHLGVAETQYF. Full variable domain (outside the CDR3, taken from reference TRBV19 and TRBJ2-5): DGGITQSPKYLFRKEGQNVTLSCEQNLNHDAMYWYRQDPGQGLRLIYYSQIVNDFQKGDIAEGYSVSREKKESFPLTVTSAQKNPTAFYLCASSSLHLGVAETQYFGPGTRLLVL.